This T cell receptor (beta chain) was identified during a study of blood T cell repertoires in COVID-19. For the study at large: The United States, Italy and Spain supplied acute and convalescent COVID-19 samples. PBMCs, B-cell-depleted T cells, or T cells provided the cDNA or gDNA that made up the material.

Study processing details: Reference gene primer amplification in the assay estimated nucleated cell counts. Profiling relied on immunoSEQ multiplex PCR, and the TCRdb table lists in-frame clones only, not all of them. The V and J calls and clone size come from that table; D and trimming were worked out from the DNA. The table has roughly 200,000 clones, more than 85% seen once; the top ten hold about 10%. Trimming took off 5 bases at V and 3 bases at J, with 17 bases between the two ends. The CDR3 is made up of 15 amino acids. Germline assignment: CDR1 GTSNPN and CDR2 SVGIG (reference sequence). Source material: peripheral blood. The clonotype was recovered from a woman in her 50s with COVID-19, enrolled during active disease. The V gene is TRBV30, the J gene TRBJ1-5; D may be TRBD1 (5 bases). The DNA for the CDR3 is TGTGCCTGGCAATTCAGGGTTTTGGTCAATCAGCCCCAGCATTTT. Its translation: CAWQFRVLVNQPQHF.